This T cell receptor (beta chain) was obtained from a study of blood T cell repertoires in COVID-19. TCRdb's copy holds only in-frame clones and misses some; the assay was immunoSEQ multiplex PCR. This sample has 200,000 to 250,000 clones, with over 75% found just once. The CDR3 sequence is 12 residues long. V was trimmed by 6 bases and J by 1 base, leaving 3 bases between them. Material for sequencing was PBMCs or T cells enriched from blood (not recorded which). The genes are TRBV12-3 or TRBV12-4 and TRBJ2-2, with D unclear. This TCR came from a woman in her thirties who had been exposed to COVID-19. The CDR3 here is CASSQNTGELFF. CDR3 nucleotides: TGTGCCAGCAGCCAGAACACCGGGGAGCTGTTTTTT.